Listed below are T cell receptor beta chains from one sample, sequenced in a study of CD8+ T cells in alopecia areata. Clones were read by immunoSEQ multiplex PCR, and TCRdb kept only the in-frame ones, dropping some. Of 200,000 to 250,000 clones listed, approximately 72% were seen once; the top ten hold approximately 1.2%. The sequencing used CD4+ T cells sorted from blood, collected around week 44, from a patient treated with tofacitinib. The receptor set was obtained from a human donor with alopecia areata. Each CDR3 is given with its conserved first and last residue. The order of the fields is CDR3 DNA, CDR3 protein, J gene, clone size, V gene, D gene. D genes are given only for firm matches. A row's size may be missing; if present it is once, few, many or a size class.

cdr3_nt: TGTGCCAGCAGCAAAGGCGGGACAGGATCCTATGGCTACACCTTC
cdr3_aa: CASSKGGTGSYGYTF
j_call: TRBJ1-2
clone_size: once
v_call: TRBV7-2
d_call: TRBD1

cdr3_nt: TGTGCCAGCAGCGTAGCAGGAGGGGGGCTGGGAGAGACCCAGTACTTC
cdr3_aa: CASSVAGGGLGETQYF
j_call: TRBJ2-5
clone_size: .
v_call: TRBV9
d_call: .

cdr3_nt: TGCGCCAGCAGCCCCGGCGGGCAGAGGGGCTACACCTTC
cdr3_aa: CASSPGGQRGYTF
j_call: TRBJ1-2
clone_size: .
v_call: TRBV5-1
d_call: .

cdr3_nt: TGTGCCAGCAGCCGCAGAGTCACGAACACCGGGGAGCTGTTTTTT
cdr3_aa: CASSRRVTNTGELFF
j_call: TRBJ2-2
clone_size: .
v_call: TRBV7-9
d_call: .

cdr3_nt: TGTGCCAGCAGCTTAGGGGTGTCAGATACGCAGTATTTT
cdr3_aa: CASSLGVSDTQYF
j_call: TRBJ2-3
clone_size: few
v_call: TRBV7-9
d_call: .

cdr3_nt: TGTGCCAGCAGCTCGGACGGTACAACTAATGAAAAACTGTTTTTT
cdr3_aa: CASSSDGTTNEKLFF
j_call: TRBJ1-4
clone_size: .
v_call: TRBV5-4
d_call: .

cdr3_nt: TGCAGCGTTGAAGAAGATGGCTACACCTTC
cdr3_aa: CSVEEDGYTF
j_call: TRBJ1-2
clone_size: .
v_call: TRBV29-1
d_call: .

cdr3_nt: TGCAGCGCTGAGGCTCGCGAGCGGGGGCAGGTAGAGACCCAGTACTTC
cdr3_aa: CSAEARERGQVETQYF
j_call: TRBJ2-5
clone_size: .
v_call: TRBV29-1
d_call: TRBD2

cdr3_nt: TGTGCCAGCAGCTCCGAGGGGGGAGTCGGCAATCAGCCCCAGCATTTT
cdr3_aa: CASSSEGGVGNQPQHF
j_call: TRBJ1-5
clone_size: .
v_call: TRBV7-2
d_call: .

cdr3_nt: TGCGCCAGCAGCTCCAGCTACGAGCAGTACTTC
cdr3_aa: CASSSSYEQYF
j_call: TRBJ2-7
clone_size: .
v_call: TRBV5-1
d_call: .

cdr3_nt: TGTGCCACCAGTTCTAGCGGGGGGGCCGTTCCCGCAGATACGCAGTATTTT
cdr3_aa: CATSSSGGAVPADTQYF
j_call: TRBJ2-3
clone_size: .
v_call: TRBV15
d_call: TRBD2

cdr3_nt: TGCGCCAGCAGCCAGTTCGTTTCCAGAAACACCGGGGAGCTGTTTTTT
cdr3_aa: CASSQFVSRNTGELFF
j_call: TRBJ2-2
clone_size: few
v_call: TRBV4-3
d_call: .

cdr3_nt: TGTGCCAGCAGTGTCATACTTGAGGGCATTCAGTACTTC
cdr3_aa: CASSVILEGIQYF
j_call: TRBJ2-4
clone_size: few
v_call: TRBV2
d_call: .

cdr3_nt: TGCGCCAGCAGCCAACGCAGTGGCGACTATGGCTACACCTTC
cdr3_aa: CASSQRSGDYGYTF
j_call: TRBJ1-2
clone_size: .
v_call: TRBV7-2
d_call: .

cdr3_nt: TGCAGCGTCCCAGGGGCAGGGTACGAGCAGTACTTC
cdr3_aa: CSVPGAGYEQYF
j_call: TRBJ2-7
clone_size: .
v_call: TRBV29-1
d_call: .

cdr3_nt: TGCAGTGCTAGACCCTTGGGGGGCTACACCTTC
cdr3_aa: CSARPLGGYTF
j_call: TRBJ1-2
clone_size: .
v_call: TRBV20-1
d_call: .

cdr3_nt: TGTGCCAGCAGTAAAGGGGTAGGGGAAAAACTGTTTTTT
cdr3_aa: CASSKGVGEKLFF
j_call: TRBJ1-4
clone_size: few
v_call: TRBV27
d_call: .

cdr3_nt: TGCAGCGTTGGAGGACGGAACAACTATGGCTACACCTTC
cdr3_aa: CSVGGRNNYGYTF
j_call: TRBJ1-2
clone_size: few
v_call: TRBV29-1
d_call: .

cdr3_nt: TGTGCCGGGAGCGGACCCGAAGGGGAGACCCAGTACTTC
cdr3_aa: CAGSGPEGETQYF
j_call: TRBJ2-5
clone_size: .
v_call: TRBV2
d_call: .

cdr3_nt: TGCAGTGACAGGGGGGCGTATGGCTACACCTTC
cdr3_aa: CSDRGAYGYTF
j_call: TRBJ1-2
clone_size: once
v_call: TRBV29-1
d_call: TRBD1

cdr3_nt: TGTGCCTGGAGTGCGGGACTAGCGGGACTGTACCAAGAGACCCAGTACTTC
cdr3_aa: CAWSAGLAGLYQETQYF
j_call: TRBJ2-5
clone_size: once
v_call: TRBV30
d_call: TRBD2

cdr3_nt: TGTGCCAGCAGTTTATCTTGGAGAAATACGCAGTATTTT
cdr3_aa: CASSLSWRNTQYF
j_call: TRBJ2-3
clone_size: few
v_call: TRBV27
d_call: .